This T cell receptor beta chain was observed in a study of CD8+CD57+ T cells in acquired aplastic anemia. Whole-study context: When averaged, DNA from sorted CD4+ and CD8+ cells came to 3.2 ug. Study observations and caveats: Patients and controls shared about 27 CD8+ CDR3 sequences.

This clonotype appeared many times. The antigen is undetermined. The template used for profiling TCR beta VDJ and CDR3 was genomic DNA. A single record per CDR3 protein comes from TCRdb applying MiXCR to the reads. The data show about 160,000 distinct CDR3 sequences, about 45% seen once. The authors sequenced patients whose flow cytometry had shown CD8+CD57+ cell expansion. As a group, the patients uniformly had severe acquired aplastic anemia. Untreated patients provided the blood samples, with no therapy given before sampling. After removal of 3 bases from V and 4 bases from J, the junction contained 5 bases not matched to a gene. This CDR3 spans 14 amino acids. The germline V gene encodes CDR1 SGDLS and CDR2 YYNGEE.

The TCR was taken from a human donor with aplastic anemia. Sequenced sample: sorted CD4+, CD8+, or CD8+CD57+ T cells (not recorded which) from PBMCs. The chain couples TRBV9 to TRBJ1-1, with 8 positions matching TRBD1. CDR3 amino acids: CASSDHRGGTEAFF. CDR3 DNA: TGTGCCAGCAGCGACCACAGGGGGGGCACTGAAGCTTTCTTT.